The sequence of this T cell receptor (beta chain) was determined in a study of cytomegalovirus exposure and HLA in healthy donors. On the study more broadly: Researchers found that roughly 77% of almost 400 genotyped donors fell within the Caucasian-associated ancestry cluster.

Broader study findings: A previous analysis found most TCR beta V segments productive roughly 87% or roughly 30% of the time.

Comments on this clone: Antigen specificity is unknown.

13 Jbeta primers and 60 Vbeta primers were used for the PCR. TCRdb keeps only in-frame clones here, not all; method: immunoSEQ multiplex PCR. The sample includes 200,000 or so clones, over 80% seen only once; the top ten take under 0.85%. At sampling all donors were nominally healthy, likely with unrecorded immune exposures. The CDR3 has 14 amino acids. Germline values: CDR1 GTSNPN, CDR2 SVGIG (reference sequence). V lost 3 bases and J lost 4; bases outside the gene matches: 8. The clonotype comes from a boy aged 2 to 10 in good health and CMV-seronegative. The V gene is TRBV30, the J gene TRBJ2-5; 7 nucleotides agree with TRBD2. The sample comprised PBMCs. The CDR3 sequence: CAWRTAGAGETQYF. CDR3 nucleotides: TGTGCCTGGAGGACCGCGGGAGCAGGAGAGACCCAGTACTTC.